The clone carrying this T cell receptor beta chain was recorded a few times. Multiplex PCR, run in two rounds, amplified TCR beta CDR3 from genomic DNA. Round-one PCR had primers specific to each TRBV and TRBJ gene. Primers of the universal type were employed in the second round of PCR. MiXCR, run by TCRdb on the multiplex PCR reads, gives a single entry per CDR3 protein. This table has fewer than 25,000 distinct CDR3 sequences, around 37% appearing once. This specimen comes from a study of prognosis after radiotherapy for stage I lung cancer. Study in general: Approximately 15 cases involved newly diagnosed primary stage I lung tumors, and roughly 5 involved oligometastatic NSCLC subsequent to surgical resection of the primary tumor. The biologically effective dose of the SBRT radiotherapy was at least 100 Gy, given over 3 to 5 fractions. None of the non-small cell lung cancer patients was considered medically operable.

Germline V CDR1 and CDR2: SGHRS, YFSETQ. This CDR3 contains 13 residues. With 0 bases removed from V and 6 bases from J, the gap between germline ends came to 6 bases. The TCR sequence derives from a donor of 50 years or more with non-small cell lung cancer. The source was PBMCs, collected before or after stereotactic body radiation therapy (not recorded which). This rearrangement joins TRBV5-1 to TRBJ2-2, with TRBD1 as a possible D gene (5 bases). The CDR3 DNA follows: TGCGCCAGCAGCTTGGAGGGGTCCGGGGAGCTGTTTTTT. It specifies CASSLEGSGELFF.